A selection of T cell receptor beta chains follows, all from one sample in a study of Ad26.COV2.S vaccination and SARS-CoV-2 variants. Libraries were prepared by immunoSEQ multiplex PCR; TCRdb keeps only in-frame clonotypes and omits some of them. The sample contains about 440,000 clones, 80% to 95% of which appear only once. The source was peripheral blood, collected in a trial of Ad26.COV2.S vaccine versus placebo. These receptors came from a person between 18 and 59 years old who received the Ad26.COV2.S COVID-19 vaccine or a placebo. The CDR3 runs from the conserved cysteine through the conserved F or W. The D gene is left open where the match is weak. Clone size is not always given. Where it is, it says once, few, many or a class for expanded clones.

J	size	V	D	CDR3	DNA
TRBJ2-7	few	TRBV5-4	TRBD2	CASSLAGGSSYEQYF	TGTGCCAGCAGCTTAGCGGGAGGGAGCTCCTACGAGCAGTACTTC
TRBJ2-2	-	TRBV19	-	CASSSRTTNTGELFF	TGTGCCAGTAGTTCCCGGACCACGAACACCGGGGAGCTGTTTTTT
TRBJ2-2	-	TRBV7-3	-	CASSHPWGTKNTGELFF	TGTGCCAGCAGCCACCCGTGGGGGACAAAGAACACCGGGGAGCTGTTTTTT
TRBJ2-5	-	TRBV28	TRBD2	CASSLVFGAGEKETQYF	TGTGCCAGCAGTTTAGTGTTCGGGGCGGGAGAAAAAGAGACCCAGTACTTC
TRBJ1-2	-	TRBV4-1	-	CASSQEITGSRVDYGYTF	TGCGCCAGCAGCCAAGAGATCACGGGAAGCAGGGTAGACTATGGCTACACCTTC
TRBJ2-7	-	TRBV28	TRBD1	CASRTGVGQGMIGYEQYF	TGTGCCAGCAGGACAGGGGTCGGACAGGGGATGATTGGGTACGAGCAGTACTTC
TRBJ2-2	-	TRBV27	TRBD1	CASSPDRGGTGELFF	TGTGCCAGCAGTCCTGACAGGGGGGGCACCGGGGAGCTGTTTTTT
TRBJ2-1	-	TRBV9	TRBD2	CASSVSGGRNSGRAQVQFF	TGTGCCAGCAGCGTCTCAGGGGGCCGGAATAGCGGGAGGGCTCAAGTGCAGTTCTTC
TRBJ2-3	-	TRBV5-6	TRBD2	CASSGGSGRSTDTQYF	TGTGCCAGCAGCGGCGGGAGCGGAAGGAGCACAGATACGCAGTATTTT
TRBJ1-1	once	TRBV4-1	-	CASSHPAGTGEAFF	TGCGCCAGCAGCCATCCCGCCGGGACGGGAGAAGCTTTCTTT
TRBJ2-1	-	TRBV4-3	-	CASSQDSGGLTNEQFF	TGCGCCAGCAGCCAAGATTCGGGTGGGTTAACCAATGAGCAGTTCTTC
TRBJ2-1	once	TRBV24-1	-	CATSDFGEQFF	TGTGCCACCAGTGATTTCGGTGAGCAGTTCTTC
TRBJ2-4	-	TRBV28	-	CASIAGLAKNIQYF	TGTGCCAGCATCGCCGGCCTAGCCAAAAACATTCAGTACTTC
TRBJ2-7	-	TRBV5-1	-	CASSLRGSYEQYF	TGCGCCAGCAGCTTAAGGGGTTCCTACGAGCAGTACTTC
TRBJ1-4	-	TRBV28	TRBD1	CASSSTGQGLKLFF	TGTGCCAGCAGTTCCACCGGACAGGGATTAAAACTGTTTTTT
TRBJ2-3	-	TRBV5-6	TRBD2	CASSLGGLAGGRGRSNF	TGTGCCAGCAGCTTAGGAGGACTAGCGGGAGGGCGTGGACGCAGTAATTTT
TRBJ2-2	-	TRBV11-2	-	CASSPRASGTGGELFF	TGTGCCAGCAGCCCCCGGGCTAGCGGGACAGGCGGGGAGCTGTTTTTT
TRBJ2-1	-	TRBV19	-	CASSSLAALYYNEQFF	TGTGCCAGTAGTTCGTTAGCGGCATTGTACTACAATGAGCAGTTCTTC
TRBJ1-2	-	TRBV28	TRBD1	CASSFGRGLYGYTF	TGTGCCAGCAGTTTTGGCAGGGGGCTTTATGGCTACACCTTC
TRBJ2-7	-	TRBV10-3	-	CAIRGNYEQYF	TGTGCCATCAGAGGAAACTACGAGCAGTACTTC
TRBJ2-7	-	TRBV6-5	TRBD2	CASSPSTSGSYEQYF	TGTGCCAGCAGCCCCTCGACTAGCGGGAGTTATGAGCAGTACTTC
TRBJ1-6	-	TRBV10-3	-	CASQITGLSPLHF	TGTGCCAGCCAAATAACAGGGCTTTCACCCCTCCACTTT
TRBJ2-4	-	TRBV4-1	TRBD1	CASSQELTGLAKNIQYF	TGCGCCAGCAGCCAGGAGTTGACAGGGTTAGCCAAAAACATTCAGTACTTC
TRBJ2-1	-	TRBV11-1	TRBD2	CASSLGLAVDEQFF	TGTGCCAGCAGCTTAGGACTAGCGGTGGATGAGCAGTTCTTC
TRBJ2-1	-	TRBV27	TRBD2	CASSLAGLGPTNEQFF	TGTGCCAGCAGTTTAGCCGGACTAGGTCCTACCAATGAGCAGTTCTTC
TRBJ2-1	once	TRBV12-5	-	CASDLPRPGQESSGHSYNEQFF	TGTGCTAGCGATCTACCCCGCCCGGGACAGGAATCTAGCGGGCACTCCTACAATGAGCAGTTCTTC
TRBJ2-7	-	TRBV30	-	CAWSVRVGSVSYEQYF	TGTGCCTGGAGTGTAAGGGTAGGCTCGGTCTCCTACGAGCAGTACTTC
TRBJ2-6	once	TRBV19	TRBD1	CASSDRGSGANVLTF	TGTGCCAGTAGTGACAGGGGCTCCGGGGCCAACGTCCTGACTTTC
TRBJ2-3	-	TRBV11-2	-	CASSPGGGRADTQYF	TGTGCCAGCAGCCCCGGAGGGGGCAGGGCAGATACGCAGTATTTT
TRBJ1-1	-	TRBV5-1	TRBD1	CASSFWRGQGLSPNTEAFF	TGCGCCAGCAGCTTCTGGAGGGGACAGGGGCTTTCCCCCAACACTGAAGCTTTCTTT
TRBJ2-5	-	TRBV28	TRBD2	CASSFDGSSGPRAQYF	TGTGCCAGCAGTTTTGATGGTTCTAGCGGCCCAAGGGCCCAGTACTTC
TRBJ2-5	-	TRBV28	-	CASSHPRGNQETQYF	TGTGCCAGCAGTCACCCCCGGGGAAATCAAGAGACCCAGTACTTC
TRBJ1-2	-	TRBV7-2	TRBD1	CASSLGQGGRGYTF	TGTGCCAGCAGCTTGGGACAGGGGGGCCGAGGCTACACCTTC
TRBJ1-5	-	TRBV19	-	CASSIVAWGSHQPQHF	TGTGCCAGTAGTATAGTGGCCTGGGGTTCCCATCAGCCCCAGCATTTT
TRBJ2-5	-	TRBV30	TRBD1	CAWSVAGGNQETQYF	TGTGCCTGGAGTGTAGCAGGGGGTAATCAAGAGACCCAGTACTTC
TRBJ1-6	-	TRBV10-3	-	CATRTDNSPLHF	TGTGCCACCAGGACAGATAATTCACCCCTCCACTTT
TRBJ2-7	-	TRBV5-5	TRBD2	CASSLVGLAGEGSYEQYF	TGTGCCAGCAGCTTGGTAGGACTAGCGGGAGAAGGTAGCTACGAGCAGTACTTC
TRBJ1-3	-	TRBV28	TRBD1	CASSPPTTGVGNTIYF	TGTGCCAGCAGCCCCCCCACGACAGGGGTTGGAAACACCATATATTTT
TRBJ2-5	once	TRBV29-1	TRBD2	CSVAGLAGVLETQYF	TGCAGCGTTGCCGGACTAGCGGGAGTGTTGGAGACCCAGTACTTC
TRBJ2-3	many	TRBV7-9	TRBD2	CASSQIAGGPADTQYF	TGTGCCAGCAGCCAAATAGCGGGAGGGCCGGCAGATACGCAGTATTTT
TRBJ2-1	-	TRBV10-3	TRBD2	CAISDLRTSGRVDEQFF	TGTGCCATCAGTGACCTCCGGACTAGCGGGAGGGTTGATGAGCAGTTCTTC
TRBJ2-3	-	TRBV11-2	TRBD2	CASSLRREAGEYTDTQYF	TGTGCCAGCAGCCTCCGACGGGAAGCGGGAGAATACACAGATACGCAGTATTTT
TRBJ2-7	-	TRBV4-3	-	CASSQEILGYEQYF	TGCGCCAGCAGCCAAGAGATACTAGGGTACGAGCAGTACTTC
TRBJ1-3	-	TRBV27	TRBD1	CASSLARGSGNTIYF	TGTGCCAGCAGTTTAGCCAGGGGGAGCGGAAACACCATATATTTT
TRBJ2-4	-	TRBV14	-	CASSLAGAKNIQYF	TGTGCCAGCAGCCTTGCCGGAGCCAAAAACATTCAGTACTTC
TRBJ2-3	once	TRBV3-1/TRBV3-2	-	CASSQGAGVADTQYF	TGTGCCAGCAGCCAAGGGGCAGGGGTTGCAGATACGCAGTATTTT